Shown below are 14 T cell receptor beta chains from a single sample sequenced in a study of blood T cell repertoires in COVID-19. Sequenced by immunoSEQ multiplex PCR; TCRdb stores in-frame clones only, minus some. Of about 63,000 clones in the sample, 76% were seen once. The sample was peripheral blood. The origin of the receptors is a woman of 80 years or more with acute or convalescent COVID-19.

On this clone itself: The identical CDR3 is also encoded by other nucleotide sequences in the sample. The chain joins TRBV27 to TRBJ1-5; 8 nucleotides align to TRBD1. The CDR3 sequence is 14 residues long. J gave up 5 bases and V 5 bases, and 5 bases lay outside the gene matches. Germline V gives CDR1 MNHEY, CDR2 SMNVEV (reference sequence). This CDR3 reads CASSPRQGHQPQHF. The CDR3 nucleotides are TGTGCCAGCAGTCCGCGACAGGGGCATCAGCCCCAGCATTTT.

This chain connects TRBV27 to TRBJ1-2; 7 bases map to TRBD1. Trimming at V came to 2 bases and at J to 8 bases, leaving 14 bases not matched to a gene. The CDR3 loop spans 16 amino acids. Germline V lookup: CDR1 MNHEY, CDR2 SMNVEV (reference sequence). The CDR3 spells CASSLTRDRIGFGYTF. The DNA for the CDR3 is TGTGCCAGCAGTTTAACGAGGGACAGAATAGGATTCGGCTACACCTTC.

V gene TRBV28 combines with J gene TRBJ1-5, with a possible D match to TRBD1 (6 bases). The length of the CDR3 is 16 residues. Trimming pared 7 bases from V and 0 bases from J, leaving 16 bases between. Germline-derived CDR1 and CDR2 are MDHEN and SYDVKM. CDR3: CASNQQGTYSNQPQHF. CDR3 nucleotide sequence: TGTGCCAGCAATCAACAGGGCACTTATAGCAATCAGCCCCAGCATTTT. Supplemented by reference TRBV28 and TRBJ1-5, the full variable domain reads DVKVTQSSRYLVKRTGEKVFLECVQDMDHENMFWYRQDPGLGLRLIYFSYDVKMKEKGDIPEGYSVSREKKERFSLILESASTNQTSMYLCASNQQGTYSNQPQHFGDGTRLSIL.

The chain recombines TRBV7-8 with TRBJ1-5, with D unresolved. The germline V gene encodes CDR1 SGHVS and CDR2 FQNEAQ. V lost 0 bases and J lost 5, with 17 bases in between. This CDR3 region has 17 residues. CDR3 nucleotides: TGTGCCAGCAGCTTAGCAGCCCGTGGCGAGGCGGATCAGCCCCAGCATTTT. It is translated as CASSLAARGEADQPQHF.

The chain employs TRBV27 and TRBJ1-6, with 8 positions matching TRBD1. With 6 bases clipped from V and 7 bases from J, the junction kept 11 bases outside the gene matches. The CDR3 contains 16 residues. The germline CDR1 and CDR2 sequences are MNHEY and SMNVEV (reference sequence). The CDR3 is CASRSLGQVANSPLHF. Written as DNA, the CDR3 is TGTGCCAGCAGGAGCCTGGGACAGGTGGCCAATTCACCCCTCCACTTT.

This clone was seen a few times. The V call is TRBV24-1, the J call TRBJ2-1; 10 nucleotides agree with TRBD2. CDR1 and CDR2 from the germline V gene are KGHDR and SFDVKD. The CDR3 consists of 15 residues. The V segment lost 5 bases and the J segment 5 bases; nucleotides outside the gene matches: 5. The CDR3 coding sequence is TGTGCCACCAGTGGGCTAGCGGGAGAAAACAATGAGCAGTTCTTC. Protein: CATSGLAGENNEQFF.

This clone was counted a few times. V usage is TRBV7-9 and J usage is TRBJ2-7; the match to TRBD2 covers 9 bases. The CDR3 is made up of 14 amino acids. V shed 5 bases and J 4 bases; nucleotides not matched to a gene: 6. CDR1 is SEHNR, CDR2 FQNEAQ, per germline (reference sequence). DNA for the CDR3: TGTGCCAGCAGCCCGGGACTAGCTCAATACGAGCAGTACTTC. Its translation: CASSPGLAQYEQYF. The entire variable domain, with the rest obtained from reference TRBV7-9 and TRBJ2-7, is as follows: DTGVSQNPRHKITKRGQNVTFRCDPISEHNRLYWYRQTLGQGPEFLTYFQNEAQLEKSRLLSDRFSAERPKGSFSTLEIQRTEQGDSAMYLCASSPGLAQYEQYFGPGTRLTVT.

The CDR3 loop is CASSLNPGTRKETQYF. The CDR3, as DNA: TGTGCCAGCAGCTTAAACCCAGGGACTAGGAAAGAGACCCAGTACTTC. The chain combines TRBV7-3 with TRBJ2-5, with 8 nucleotides matching TRBD2. This CDR3 spans 16 amino acids. With 1 base clipped from V and 3 bases from J, the junction kept 7 bases outside the gene matches. Germline CDR1 and CDR2: SGHTA and FQGTGA.

V and J are TRBV7-9 and TRBJ1-2; D perhaps matches TRBD1 (5 bases). CDR3 length: 14 residues. Germline assignment: CDR1 SEHNR and CDR2 FQNEAQ (reference sequence). The V end was cut by 3 bases, the J end by 2 bases, with 10 bases between. CDR3 amino acids: CASSFGGRNYGYTF. CDR3 DNA sequence: TGTGCCAGCAGCTTCGGGGGACGAAACTATGGCTACACCTTC. The variable domain in full, completed from reference TRBV7-9 and TRBJ1-2, reads DTGVSQNPRHKITKRGQNVTFRCDPISEHNRLYWYRQTLGQGPEFLTYFQNEAQLEKSRLLSDRFSAERPKGSFSTLEIQRTEQGDSAMYLCASSFGGRNYGYTFGSGTRLTVV.

The sample holds one count of this clone. V usage is TRBV3-1 (or the pseudogene TRBV3-2) and J usage is TRBJ2-2; possibly TRBD1 for D (5 bases). Looked up from germline, CDR1 is LGHDT and CDR2 is YNNKEL (reference sequence). The CDR3 is 17 residues long. V lost 1 base and J lost 2, with 14 bases in between. DNA for the CDR3: TGTGCCAGCAGCCAAGGGAGCACAGGACAAAACACCGGGGAGCTGTTTTTT. Residues: CASSQGSTGQNTGELFF.

The sample holds many counts of this clone. The V gene is TRBV18, the J gene TRBJ1-5, with a possible D match to TRBD1 (5 bases). V lost 4 bases to trimming and J lost 0 bases, with 16 bases between them. Germline CDR1 KGHSH, CDR2 LQKENI. The CDR3 has 17 residues. The CDR3 DNA reads as TGTGCCAGCTCACTAAGCAATACAGGCTATAGCAATCAGCCCCAGCATTTT. It specifies CASSLSNTGYSNQPQHF. Supplemented by reference TRBV18 and TRBJ1-5, the full variable domain reads NAGVMQNPRHLVRRRGQEARLRCSPMKGHSHVYWYRQLPEEGLKFMVYLQKENIIDESGMPKERFSAEFPKEGPSILRIQQVVRGDSAAYFCASSLSNTGYSNQPQHFGDGTRLSIL.

The CDR3 is CATSPDPVEAYEQYF. DNA for the CDR3: TGTGCCACCAGCCCCGACCCCGTTGAGGCCTACGAGCAGTACTTC. The chain has TRBV15 and TRBJ2-7; D not certain. Trimming took off 5 bases at V and 2 bases at J, with 16 bases between the two ends. Germline CDR1 and CDR2: LNHNV and YYDKDF (reference sequence). The CDR3 runs to 15 residues.

The chain recombines TRBV4-2 with TRBJ2-5, with TRBD2 identical over 9 bases. Per germline, CDR1 LGHNA and CDR2 YNFKEQ. Trimming cost V 1 base and J 5 bases; bases outside gene matches: 8. The CDR3 is made up of 16 amino acids. CDR3 residues: CASSQVSSGTGETQYF. The CDR3 DNA sequence: TGTGCCAGCAGCCAAGTGTCTAGCGGGACGGGCGAGACCCAGTACTTC.

CDR3 protein: CASSLSGQGFENIQYF. CDR3 DNA: TGCGCCAGCAGCTTGTCCGGACAGGGTTTCGAAAACATTCAGTACTTC. This rearrangement joins TRBV5-1 to TRBJ2-4; 8 bases fit TRBD1. V lost 1 base, J lost 5 bases, and 8 bases stayed unmatched. Germline CDR1 is SGHRS and CDR2 is YFSETQ. The CDR3 extends over 16 amino acids.